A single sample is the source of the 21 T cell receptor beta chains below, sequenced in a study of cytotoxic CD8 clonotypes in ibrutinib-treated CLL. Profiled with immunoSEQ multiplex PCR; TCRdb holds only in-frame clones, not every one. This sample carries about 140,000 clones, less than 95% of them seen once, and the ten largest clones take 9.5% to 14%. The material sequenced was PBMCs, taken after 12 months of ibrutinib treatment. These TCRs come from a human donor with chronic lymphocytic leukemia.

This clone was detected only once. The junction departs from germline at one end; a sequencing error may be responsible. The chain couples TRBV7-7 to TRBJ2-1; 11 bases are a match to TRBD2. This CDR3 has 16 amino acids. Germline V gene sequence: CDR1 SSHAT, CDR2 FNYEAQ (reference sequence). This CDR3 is CASSLEGIAGGNEQFF. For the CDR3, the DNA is TGTGCTAGCAGCTTAGAGGGGATAGCGGGAGGGAATGAGCAGTTCTTC.

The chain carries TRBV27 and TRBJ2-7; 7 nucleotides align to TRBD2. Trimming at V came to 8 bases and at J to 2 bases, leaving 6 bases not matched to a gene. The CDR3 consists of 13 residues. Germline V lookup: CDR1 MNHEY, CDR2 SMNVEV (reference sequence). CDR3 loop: CASGLAEPYEQYF. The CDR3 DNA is TGTGCCAGCGGGCTAGCGGAACCCTACGAGCAGTACTTC.

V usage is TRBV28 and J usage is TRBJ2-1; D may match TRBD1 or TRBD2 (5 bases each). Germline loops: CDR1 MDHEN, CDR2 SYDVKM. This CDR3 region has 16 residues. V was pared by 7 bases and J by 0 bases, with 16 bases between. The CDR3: CASKSYGGSSYNEQFF. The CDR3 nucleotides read TGTGCCAGCAAGTCGTATGGGGGAAGCTCCTACAATGAGCAGTTCTTC.

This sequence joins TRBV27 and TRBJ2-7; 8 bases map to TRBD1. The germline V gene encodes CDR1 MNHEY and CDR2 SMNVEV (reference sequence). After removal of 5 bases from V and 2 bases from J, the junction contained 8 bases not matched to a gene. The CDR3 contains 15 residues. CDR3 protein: CASSGSGTGTYEQYF. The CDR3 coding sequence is TGTGCCAGCAGTGGCTCCGGGACAGGTACCTACGAGCAGTACTTC.

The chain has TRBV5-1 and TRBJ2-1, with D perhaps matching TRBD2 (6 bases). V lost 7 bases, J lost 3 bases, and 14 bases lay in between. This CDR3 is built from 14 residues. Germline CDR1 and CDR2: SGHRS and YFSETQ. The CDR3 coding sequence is TGCGCCAGCGGTGTAGCGGCAATCTACAATGAGCAGTTCTTC. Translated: CASGVAAIYNEQFF. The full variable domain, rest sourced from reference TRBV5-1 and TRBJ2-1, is KAGVTQTPRYLIKTRGQQVTLSCSPISGHRSVSWYQQTPGQGLQFLFEYFSETQRNKGNFPGRFSGRQFSNSRSEMNVSTLELGDSALYLCASGVAAIYNEQFFGPGTRLTVL.

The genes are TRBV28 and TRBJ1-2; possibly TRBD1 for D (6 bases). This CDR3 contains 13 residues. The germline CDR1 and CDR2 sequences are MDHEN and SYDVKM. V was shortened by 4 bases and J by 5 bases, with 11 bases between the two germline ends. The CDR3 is CASSSGAGYGYTF. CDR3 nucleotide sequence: TGTGCCAGCAGTTCGGGGGCTGGGTATGGCTACACCTTC.

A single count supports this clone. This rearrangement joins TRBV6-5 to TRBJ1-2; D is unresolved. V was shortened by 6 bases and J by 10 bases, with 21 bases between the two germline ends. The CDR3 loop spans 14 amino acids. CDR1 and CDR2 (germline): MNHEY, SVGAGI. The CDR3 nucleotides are TGTGCCAGCAGCCCAATCCGTAGGTCGCAAGACTACACCTTC. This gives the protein CASSPIRRSQDYTF.

CDR3 protein: CASSLMGTSGAETQYF. The CDR3, as DNA: TGTGCCAGCAGCTTAATGGGGACTAGCGGGGCAGAGACCCAGTACTTC. The J gene is TRBJ2-5, the V gene TRBV7-3, with 13 bases identical to TRBD2. V lost 1 base and J lost 4; bases outside the gene matches: 3. The CDR3 totals 16 residues. The germline V gene has CDR1 SGHTA and CDR2 FQGTGA.

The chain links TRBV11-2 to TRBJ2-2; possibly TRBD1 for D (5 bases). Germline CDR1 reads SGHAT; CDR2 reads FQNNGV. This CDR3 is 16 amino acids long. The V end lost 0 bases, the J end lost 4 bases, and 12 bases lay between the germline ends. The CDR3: CASSLDGAGPTGELFF. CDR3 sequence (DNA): TGTGCCAGCAGCTTAGATGGGGCAGGGCCCACCGGGGAGCTGTTTTTT.

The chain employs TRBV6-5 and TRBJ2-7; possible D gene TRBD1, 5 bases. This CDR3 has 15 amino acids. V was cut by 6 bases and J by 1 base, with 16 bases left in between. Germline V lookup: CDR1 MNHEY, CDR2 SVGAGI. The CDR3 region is CASSRDSFPSYEQYF. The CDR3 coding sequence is TGTGCCAGCAGCCGCGACAGCTTTCCTTCCTACGAGCAGTACTTC.

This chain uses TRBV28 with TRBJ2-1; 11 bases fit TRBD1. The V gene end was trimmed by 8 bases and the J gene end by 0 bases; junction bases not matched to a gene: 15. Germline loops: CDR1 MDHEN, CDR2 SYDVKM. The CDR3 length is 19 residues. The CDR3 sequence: CASRAGTGGGLISYNEQFF. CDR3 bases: TGTGCCAGCCGTGCCGGGACAGGGGGGGGGCTAATCTCCTACAATGAGCAGTTCTTC.

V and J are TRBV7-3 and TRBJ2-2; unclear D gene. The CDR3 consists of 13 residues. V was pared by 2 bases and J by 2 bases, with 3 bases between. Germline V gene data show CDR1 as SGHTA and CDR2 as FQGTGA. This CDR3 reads CASSLGNTGELFF. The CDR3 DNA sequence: TGTGCCAGCAGCTTAGGCAACACCGGGGAGCTGTTTTTT.

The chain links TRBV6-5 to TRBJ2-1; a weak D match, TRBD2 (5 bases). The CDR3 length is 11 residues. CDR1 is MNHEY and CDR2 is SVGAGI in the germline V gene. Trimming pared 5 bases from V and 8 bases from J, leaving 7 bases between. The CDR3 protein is CASSRDDEQFF. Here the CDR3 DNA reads TGTGCCAGCAGTCGGGATGATGAGCAGTTCTTC.

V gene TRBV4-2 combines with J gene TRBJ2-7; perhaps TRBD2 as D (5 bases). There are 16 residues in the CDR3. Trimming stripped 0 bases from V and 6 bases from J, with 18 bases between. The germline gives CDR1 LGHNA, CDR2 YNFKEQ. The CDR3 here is CASSQEPGNSIGEQYF. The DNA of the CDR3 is TGTGCCAGCAGCCAAGAGCCGGGGAATAGCATCGGCGAGCAGTACTTC.

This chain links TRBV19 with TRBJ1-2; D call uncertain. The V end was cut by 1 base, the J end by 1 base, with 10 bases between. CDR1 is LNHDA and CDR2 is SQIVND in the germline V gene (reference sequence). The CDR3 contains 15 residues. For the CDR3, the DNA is TGTGCCAGTAGTATAGGAGGCATGGTTAACTATGGCTACACCTTC. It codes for CASSIGGMVNYGYTF.

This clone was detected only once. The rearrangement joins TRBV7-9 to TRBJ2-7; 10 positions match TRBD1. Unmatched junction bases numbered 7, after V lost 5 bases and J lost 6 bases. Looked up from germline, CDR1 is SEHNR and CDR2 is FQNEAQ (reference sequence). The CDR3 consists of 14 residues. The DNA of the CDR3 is TGTGCCAGCAGCGCTCGACAGGGGGCTAGCGAGCAGTACTTC. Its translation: CASSARQGASEQYF.

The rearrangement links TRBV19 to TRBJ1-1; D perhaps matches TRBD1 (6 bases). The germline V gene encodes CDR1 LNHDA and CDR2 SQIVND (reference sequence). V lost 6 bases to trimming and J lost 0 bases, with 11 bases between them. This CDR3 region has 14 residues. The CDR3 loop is CASRIQGLNTEAFF. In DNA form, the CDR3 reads TGTGCCAGTAGGATACAGGGCCTGAACACTGAAGCTTTCTTT.

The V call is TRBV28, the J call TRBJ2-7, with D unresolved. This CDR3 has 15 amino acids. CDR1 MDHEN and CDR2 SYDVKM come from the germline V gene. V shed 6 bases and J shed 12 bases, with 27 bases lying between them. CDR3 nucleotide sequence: TGTGCCAGCAGCCCCCACACGGACGGGCATTTAGCAGGGTACTTC. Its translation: CASSPHTDGHLAGYF.

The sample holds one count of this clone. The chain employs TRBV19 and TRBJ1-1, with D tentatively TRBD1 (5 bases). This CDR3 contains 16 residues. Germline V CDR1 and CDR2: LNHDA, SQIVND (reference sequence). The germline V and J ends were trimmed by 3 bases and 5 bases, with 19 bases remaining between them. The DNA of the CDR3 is TGTGCCAGTAGTATGGCTAATAGGGGTGAATGGACTGAAGCTTTCTTT. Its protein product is CASSMANRGEWTEAFF.

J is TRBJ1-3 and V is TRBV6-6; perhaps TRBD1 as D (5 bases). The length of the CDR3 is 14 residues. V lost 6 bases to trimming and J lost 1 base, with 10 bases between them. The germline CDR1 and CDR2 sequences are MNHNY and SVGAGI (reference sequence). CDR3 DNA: TGTGCCAGCAGCGAGGGGTATTCTGGAAACACCATATATTTT. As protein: CASSEGYSGNTIYF.

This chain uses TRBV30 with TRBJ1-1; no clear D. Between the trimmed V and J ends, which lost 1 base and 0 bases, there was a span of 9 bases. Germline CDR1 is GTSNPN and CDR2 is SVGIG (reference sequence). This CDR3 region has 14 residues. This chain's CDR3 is CAWSGPSLNTEAFF. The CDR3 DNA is TGTGCCTGGAGTGGGCCGAGCCTGAACACTGAAGCTTTCTTT.